What follows are 11 T cell receptor beta chains derived from one specimen sequenced in a study of CD8+ T cells in alopecia areata. Extracted RNA was reverse transcribed, and the resulting cDNA served as sequencing template. The method was immunoSEQ multiplex PCR; TCRdb's version includes in-frame clones alone and lacks a portion of them. The data show some 190,000 clones, 45% to 60% seen once. Treatment of the sample: oral pan-JAK inhibitor, 5-10 mg twice daily. The sequencing used CD8+ T cells sorted from blood, collected between weeks 51 and 54, from a patient treated with tofacitinib. These receptor sequences come from a human donor with alopecia areata.

This clone was counted a single time. CDR3 in DNA: TGTGCCTGGACTCCGGGTCAGAGAAACACTGAAGCTTTCTTT. Translated: CAWTPGQRNTEAFF. The chain employs TRBV30 and TRBJ1-1; D is undetermined. The CDR3 is 14 residues long. Germline V gene lookup returns CDR1 GTSNPN and CDR2 SVGIG (reference sequence). The V end lost 4 bases, the J end lost 2 bases, and 14 bases lay between the germline ends.

The chain has TRBV30 and TRBJ2-3; D ambiguous. The germline CDR1 and CDR2 sequences are GTSNPN and SVGIG (reference sequence). V was trimmed by 4 bases and J by 0 bases, leaving 17 bases between them. This CDR3 is 16 amino acids long. CDR3 DNA sequence: TGTGCCTGGACCCCTCTGCAAGCCGCTAGCACAGATACGCAGTATTTT. Residues: CAWTPLQAASTDTQYF.

This chain connects TRBV19 to TRBJ1-1; D is uncertain. V gave up 5 bases and J gave up 6 bases, with 10 bases separating them. The germline gives CDR1 LNHDA, CDR2 SQIVND (reference sequence). CDR3 length: 12 residues. For the CDR3, the DNA is TGTGCCAGTAGTCCTGGATCGGCTGAAGCTTTCTTT. It is translated as CASSPGSAEAFF.

V gene TRBV5-1 combines with J gene TRBJ2-1; possibly TRBD1 for D (5 bases). V was cut by 4 bases and J by 0 bases, with 5 bases left in between. This CDR3 has 13 amino acids. Per germline, CDR1 SGHRS and CDR2 YFSETQ. The CDR3: CASSDSSYNEQFF. In DNA form, the CDR3 reads TGCGCCAGCAGCGACAGCTCCTACAATGAGCAGTTCTTC. The whole variable domain, remainder taken from reference TRBV5-1 and TRBJ2-1, is KAGVTQTPRYLIKTRGQQVTLSCSPISGHRSVSWYQQTPGQGLQFLFEYFSETQRNKGNFPGRFSGRQFSNSRSEMNVSTLELGDSALYLCASSDSSYNEQFFGPGTRLTVL.

This clone came up a few times. The chain is built from TRBV7-9 and TRBJ1-1; possibly TRBD1 for D (5 bases). The germline V gene has CDR1 SEHNR and CDR2 FQNEAQ (reference sequence). The CDR3 covers 15 residues. Trimming pared 5 bases from V and 12 bases from J, leaving 25 bases between. CDR3 amino acids: CASSPGLSMGPSTFF. The CDR3, as DNA: TGTGCCAGCAGCCCGGGACTTTCAATGGGTCCGAGTACTTTCTTT.

This chain joins TRBV27 and TRBJ1-5; no definite D call. The germline V gene encodes CDR1 MNHEY and CDR2 SMNVEV (reference sequence). This CDR3 region has 14 residues. Trimming stripped 3 bases from V and 3 bases from J, with 9 bases between. CDR3: CASSLAGPNQPQHF. The CDR3 DNA reads as TGTGCCAGCAGTTTGGCAGGCCCCAATCAGCCCCAGCATTTT.

V and J are TRBV29-1 and TRBJ2-5; D is uncertain. Trimming removed 1 base at V and 1 base at J, with 4 bases between. The CDR3 consists of 12 residues. Germline assignment: CDR1 SQVTM and CDR2 ANQGSEA. CDR3 region: CSVEAVQETQYF. For the CDR3, the DNA is TGCAGCGTTGAAGCGGTCCAAGAGACCCAGTACTTC.

This chain links TRBV29-1 with TRBJ2-5, with D tentatively TRBD2 (5 bases). V shed 3 bases and J shed 0 bases, with 11 bases lying between them. CDR1 SQVTM and CDR2 ANQGSEA come from the germline V gene. The CDR3 extends over 14 amino acids. CDR3 residues: CSVDLMEDQETQYF. CDR3 in DNA: TGCAGCGTTGATCTTATGGAGGACCAAGAGACCCAGTACTTC.

J is TRBJ1-2 and V is TRBV11-2, with 9 bases that match TRBD1. CDR3 size: 16 residues. From germline, CDR1 is SGHAT and CDR2 FQNNGV. Trimming at V came to 5 bases and at J to 5 bases, leaving 12 bases not matched to a gene. The CDR3 coding sequence is TGTGCCAGCAGCGCTGGGGCCGGGACAGGGATGTATGGCTACACCTTC. Translated: CASSAGAGTGMYGYTF.

The chain carries TRBV6-5 and TRBJ1-2, with no clear D. CDR1 is MNHEY and CDR2 is SVGAGI in the germline V gene. Trimming shortened V by 0 bases and J by 4 bases, and 15 bases separated the two germline ends. There are 16 residues in the CDR3. The CDR3 here is CASSYSSRRFGYGYTF. The CDR3 bases are TGTGCCAGCAGTTACTCGAGCAGAAGGTTCGGCTATGGCTACACCTTC.

The genes are TRBV4-2 and TRBJ2-3, with D uncertain. The CDR3 is made up of 13 amino acids. CDR1 and CDR2 (germline): LGHNA, YNFKEQ. V was clipped by 1 base and J by 5 bases, with 7 bases between them. CDR3 sequence: CASSQGKGDTQYF. CDR3 sequence (DNA): TGTGCCAGCAGCCAAGGGAAAGGAGATACGCAGTATTTT.